This TCR beta chain came from a study of T cell repertoires in aging, cancer and after chemotherapy. In the study overall: Over several months to years, re-sampled healthy donor repertoires clearly shared clones. Study-wide findings and caveats: In each cancer cohort, median generation probability increased across chemotherapy, suggesting thymic output rebounded. Age-matched healthy donors had significantly more diverse, less clonal blood TCR repertoires than untreated cancer patients. The repertoire data cannot show anything about immunological memory following chemotherapy.

TRB rearrangements spanning V, D and J were amplified using mixed TRB-A/B primers. TCRdb processed the multiplex PCR reads anew with MiXCR; each CDR3 protein has one entry. The table records over 8,000 distinct CDR3 sequences, about 35% of them present only once. TCR beta rearrangements were amplified from peripheral blood genomic DNA. V lost 7 bases, J lost 7 bases, and 19 bases lay in between. The CDR3 sequence is 15 residues long. Germline CDR1 MNHNS, CDR2 SASEGT. The sample holds a few counts of this clonotype. Its specificity is unknown. The chain employs TRBV6-1 and TRBJ2-2; D is unresolved. This clonotype was sampled from a human donor in good health. Sample: blood. CDR3 DNA: TGTGCCAGCATCAGCCGACCTACCTATGACGGGGAGCTGTTTTTT. Encoded protein: CASISRPTYDGELFF.